The 27 T cell receptor beta chains in this list originate from one sample, sequenced in a study of T cell clones after liver transplantation. Produced via immunoSEQ multiplex PCR; TCRdb's table is partial and in-frame only. The repertoire consists of about 24,000 clones, with more than 60% occurring once and the leading ten covering approximately 3%. This specimen consisted of CD4+ T cells from blood, obtained before liver transplant. These TCRs come from a human donor who received a liver transplant.

CDR3 region: CASSFIRGGLQGPNEQFF. The CDR3 DNA reads TGTGCCAGCAGCTTTATCAGGGGCGGTCTACAGGGCCCCAATGAGCAGTTCTTC. The rearrangement links TRBV5-4 to TRBJ2-1; D is perhaps TRBD1 (6 bases). The CDR3 covers 18 residues. V was clipped by 2 bases and J by 6 bases, with 24 bases between them. Germline V lookup: CDR1 SGHNT, CDR2 YYREEE (reference sequence).

The chain couples TRBV7-2 to TRBJ2-3; D unclear. The CDR3 runs to 14 residues. Germline V gene sequence: CDR1 SGHTA, CDR2 FQGNSA. Trimming left V 2 bases short and J 5 bases short, with 11 bases between. CDR3 protein: CASSLYMWGDTQYF. In DNA form, the CDR3 reads TGTGCCAGCAGCTTATACATGTGGGGAGATACGCAGTATTTT.

This chain uses TRBV6-6 with TRBJ1-5, with TRBD1 matching 9 bases. Trimming at V came to 3 bases and at J to 7 bases, leaving 10 bases not matched to a gene. The CDR3 has 16 residues. Per the germline V gene, CDR1 is MNHNY and CDR2 is SVGAGI (reference sequence). The CDR3 region is CASSYETGGKSQPQHF. The CDR3 bases are TGTGCCAGCAGTTATGAGACAGGGGGAAAGTCACAGCCCCAGCATTTT.

The chain links TRBV4-3 to TRBJ2-1; D uncertain. V was pared by 0 bases and J by 7 bases, with 13 bases between. This CDR3 is 15 amino acids long. Germline CDR1 reads LGHNA; CDR2 reads YSLEER. The CDR3 spells CASSQEVRSFNEQFF. The CDR3 bases are TGCGCCAGCAGCCAAGAGGTCCGGAGCTTTAATGAGCAGTTCTTC.

Only a few counts were recorded for this clone. The rearrangement uses TRBV18 and TRBJ2-7; 7 bases are shared with TRBD1. Germline V CDR1 and CDR2: KGHSH, LQKENI. The CDR3 loop spans 17 amino acids. V shed 6 bases and J 2 bases; nucleotides not matched to a gene: 16. The CDR3, as DNA: TGTGCCAGCTCCCCAACCCTCCGACAGGGAGCCCCCTACGAGCAGTACTTC. Protein product: CASSPTLRQGAPYEQYF.

V usage is TRBV28 and J usage is TRBJ2-7; D remains unclear. The CDR3 is made up of 10 amino acids. V was clipped by 5 bases and J by 4 bases, with 3 bases between them. Germline V lookup: CDR1 MDHEN, CDR2 SYDVKM. For the CDR3, the DNA is TGTGCCAGCAGTCAGTACGAGCAGTACTTC. Translating gives CASSQYEQYF.

In nucleotides, the CDR3 is TGTGCCAGCAGAGGGGCAGGCATGAACACTGAAGCTTTCTTT. This encodes CASRGAGMNTEAFF. The V gene is TRBV28, the J gene TRBJ1-1, with D possibly TRBD1 on 5 matching bases. V gave up 6 bases and J gave up 0 bases, with 11 bases separating them. This CDR3 region has 14 residues. Germline CDR1 reads MDHEN; CDR2 reads SYDVKM.

The rearrangement uses TRBV25-1 and TRBJ2-6, with TRBD1 identical over 7 bases. The ends lost 4 bases at V and 9 bases at J; junction bases unmatched: 9. Germline CDR1 is MGHDK and CDR2 is SYGVNS. This CDR3 region has 15 residues. The CDR3 sequence: CASSVPGRQGNVLTF. The DNA for the CDR3 is TGTGCCAGCAGTGTACCCGGTAGACAGGGCAACGTCCTGACTTTC.

This chain connects TRBV7-2 to TRBJ1-5; D gene uncertain. The germline CDR1 and CDR2 sequences are SGHTA and FQGNSA. Trimming removed 2 bases from V and 5 bases from J, with 4 bases in between. This CDR3 contains 12 residues. The CDR3 DNA follows: TGTGCCAGCAGCTTAACGGATCAGCCCCAGCATTTT. This codes for CASSLTDQPQHF.

Concerning this clone itself: The junction shows a germline mismatch at one end, possibly a read error. Other DNA sequences within the sample encode an identical CDR3. This chain uses TRBV28 with TRBJ1-5, with 7 bases lining up with TRBD1. The germline gives CDR1 MDHEN, CDR2 SYDVKM. The CDR3 is 15 residues long. The CDR3: CASSPLTGDNQPQHF. CDR3 DNA sequence: TGCGCCAGCAGCCCCCTAACAGGGGACAATCAGCCCCAGCATTTT.

V is TRBV10-3 and J is TRBJ1-3; perhaps TRBD1 as D (6 bases). V lost 0 bases and J lost 2, with 8 bases in between. The V gene's germline CDR1 is ENHRY and CDR2 SYGVKD. This CDR3 is 15 amino acids long. CDR3 loop: CAISESAGAGNTIYF. The CDR3 nucleotides read TGTGCCATCAGTGAGTCAGCAGGGGCTGGAAACACCATATATTTT.

This clone has only one observation. The chain carries TRBV7-2 and TRBJ1-5, with D maybe TRBD1 (5 bases). The CDR3 runs 14 residues. V dropped 2 bases and J dropped 4 bases, with 9 bases sitting between them. Germline CDR1 SGHTA, CDR2 FQGNSA. The CDR3 region is CASSLTSGNQPQHF. CDR3 DNA: TGTGCCAGCAGCTTAACCTCAGGGAATCAGCCCCAGCATTTT.

The chain combines TRBV25-1 with TRBJ1-1; no firm D call. From germline, CDR1 is MGHDK and CDR2 SYGVNS. There are 13 residues in the CDR3. The germline V and J ends were trimmed by 3 bases and 1 base, with 6 bases remaining between them. The chain's CDR3 is CASSDGGNTEAFF. CDR3 sequence (DNA): TGTGCCAGCAGTGATGGCGGGAACACTGAAGCTTTCTTT.

The chain employs TRBV19 and TRBJ1-2, with D perhaps matching TRBD1 (5 bases). V was pared by 1 base and J by 8 bases, with 8 bases between. Germline CDR1 and CDR2: LNHDA and SQIVND (reference sequence). This CDR3 region has 12 residues. The CDR3 loop is CASSIVQGGYTF. CDR3 bases: TGTGCCAGTAGTATAGTGCAGGGCGGCTACACCTTC.

This chain uses TRBV19 with TRBJ1-6; TRBD1 matches at 10 bases. The germline V gene has CDR1 LNHDA and CDR2 SQIVND (reference sequence). V lost 3 bases and J lost 8; bases outside the gene matches: 7. The CDR3 spans 16 residues. CDR3 in DNA: TGTGCCAGTAGTATCGACAGGGGGCCAAAGGATTCACCCCTCCACTTT. This translates into CASSIDRGPKDSPLHF.

The chain is built from TRBV6-1 and TRBJ1-5; D is unresolved. Trimming shortened V by 8 bases and J by 4 bases, and 9 bases separated the two germline ends. The CDR3 consists of 12 residues. CDR1 and CDR2 (germline): MNHNS, SASEGT. For the CDR3, the DNA is TGTGCCAGCGGACGATTTAATCAGCCCCAGCATTTT. Encoded protein: CASGRFNQPQHF.

The V and J genes are TRBV28 and TRBJ1-5; TRBD1 is a possible D gene (6 bases). The V end was cut by 8 bases, the J end by 7 bases, with 12 bases between. Germline assignment: CDR1 MDHEN and CDR2 SYDVKM. CDR3 length: 12 amino acids. The CDR3 nucleotides are TGTGCCAGCGTGACAGGAAGCCAGCCCCAGCATTTT. Encoded protein: CASVTGSQPQHF.

About this clone: Other DNA sequences in the sample encode the same CDR3. The V gene is TRBV5-1, the J gene TRBJ2-3; D not certain. The germline gives CDR1 SGHRS, CDR2 YFSETQ. The V gene lost 0 bases and the J gene lost 6 bases, with 5 bases spanning the gap. This CDR3 has 12 amino acids. The CDR3 DNA follows: TGCGCCAGCAGCTTGGCCGCGGATACGCAGTATTTT. It yields the protein CASSLAADTQYF.

This clone was counted a few times. The chain employs TRBV5-1 and TRBJ1-1, with D possibly TRBD1 on 6 matching bases. V was trimmed by 0 bases and J by 10 bases, leaving 16 bases between them. CDR1 SGHRS and CDR2 YFSETQ come from the germline V gene. The CDR3 totals 14 residues. CDR3 bases: TGCGCCAGCAGCTTGGAGGGGGGCCCTAGTGGAGCTTTCTTT. This gives the protein CASSLEGGPSGAFF.

Turning to this clone: The DNA is omitted, as the CDR3 cannot be located on it reliably, and the CDR3 follows TCRdb's listing. The genes are TRBV7-2 and TRBJ1-1. Germline CDR1 SGHTA, CDR2 FQGNSA. The CDR3 is 17 amino acids long, termini counted. The CDR3 here is CASSTRSFGAGNTEAFF.

The chain links TRBV30 to TRBJ2-5, with 7 bases that match TRBD2. The CDR3 is 16 residues long. Per the germline V gene, CDR1 is GTSNPN and CDR2 is SVGIG (reference sequence). V trimming: 0 bases; J trimming: 5 bases; junction bases outside the gene matches: 12. The CDR3 region is CAWSVPRGGRRETQYF. The CDR3 DNA sequence: TGTGCCTGGAGTGTACCACGCGGGGGAAGGAGGGAGACCCAGTACTTC.

The rearrangement uses TRBV30 and TRBJ1-2; D not resolved. Germline values: CDR1 GTSNPN, CDR2 SVGIG (reference sequence). This CDR3 spans 14 amino acids. The V and J ends lost 3 bases and 1 base respectively, with 12 bases between them. In nucleotides, the CDR3 is TGTGCCTGGAGGCGAAGAGACGATAACTATGGCTACACCTTC. It specifies CAWRRRDDNYGYTF.

For the CDR3, the DNA is TGTGCCTGGGGACCGTTGGACAGGGTCTCTGAAGCTTTCTTT. This codes for CAWGPLDRVSEAFF. The rearrangement links TRBV30 to TRBJ1-1; 8 bases align to TRBD1. The V gene end was trimmed by 5 bases and the J gene end by 6 bases; junction bases not matched to a gene: 11. Germline CDR1 reads GTSNPN; CDR2 reads SVGIG (reference sequence). This CDR3 spans 14 amino acids.

The rearrangement links TRBV4-1 to TRBJ2-1, with TRBD1 as a possible D gene (7 bases). Germline loops: CDR1 MGHRA, CDR2 YSYEKL. V lost 4 bases to trimming and J lost 5 bases, with 18 bases between them. This CDR3 comprises 16 residues. In nucleotides, the CDR3 is TGCGCCAGCAGCCGGGGGGAAGGACAGGTCAACAATGAGCAGTTCTTC. This sequence encodes CASSRGEGQVNNEQFF.

The chain links TRBV7-2 to TRBJ1-4; weak D call: TRBD1 (6 bases). The CDR3 totals 15 residues. Between the trimmed V and J ends, which lost 1 base and 7 bases, there was a span of 13 bases. Germline V gene lookup returns CDR1 SGHTA and CDR2 FQGNSA. The CDR3 DNA reads TGTGCCAGCAGCTTAGTGGGGGGCGAGGGTGAAAAACTGTTTTTT. Residues: CASSLVGGEGEKLFF.

V is TRBV19 and J is TRBJ2-5; D gene uncertain. V lost 1 base and J lost 1, with 4 bases in between. CDR3 length: 13 amino acids. Germline CDR1 and CDR2: LNHDA and SQIVND (reference sequence). The CDR3 nucleotides read TGTGCCAGTAGTATAGGGCTCCAAGAGACCCAGTACTTC. This translates into CASSIGLQETQYF.

J is TRBJ1-1 and V is TRBV9; TRBD1 aligns across 9 bases. From germline, CDR1 is SGDLS and CDR2 YYNGEE. This CDR3 spans 13 amino acids. The ends lost 4 bases at V and 7 bases at J; junction bases unmatched: 5. DNA for the CDR3: TGTGCCAGCAGCAACACAGGGGGCGTTGAAGCTTTCTTT. It translates to CASSNTGGVEAFF.